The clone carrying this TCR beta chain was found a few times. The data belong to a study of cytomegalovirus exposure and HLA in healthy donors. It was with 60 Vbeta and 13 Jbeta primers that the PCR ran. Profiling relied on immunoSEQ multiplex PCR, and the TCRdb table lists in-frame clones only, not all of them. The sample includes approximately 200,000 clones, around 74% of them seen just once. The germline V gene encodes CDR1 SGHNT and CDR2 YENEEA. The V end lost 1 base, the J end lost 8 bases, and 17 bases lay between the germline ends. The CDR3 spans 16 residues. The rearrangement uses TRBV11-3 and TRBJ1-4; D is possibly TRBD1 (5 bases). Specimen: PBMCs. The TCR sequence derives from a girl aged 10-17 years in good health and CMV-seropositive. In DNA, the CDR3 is TGTGCCAGCAGCTTAGGAGTTGGCAGGGCAGGCGAAAAACTGTTTTTT. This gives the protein CASSLGVGRAGEKLFF.